This record covers a single T cell receptor (beta chain). Its antigen remains unidentified. TCRdb ran MiXCR on the 5' RACE reads and lists one entry per CDR3 protein. The data hold 450,000 to 600,000 distinct CDR3 sequences, with roughly a sixth observed a single time. The V gene lost 4 bases and the J gene lost 1 base, with 8 bases spanning the gap. The CDR3 totals 13 residues. Germline loops: CDR1 SGHRS, CDR2 YFSETQ. These data are taken from a study of T cells after yellow fever vaccination. General study findings and limits: Peak timing came faster in the weaker secondary response, day 5 versus 15.

The V and J genes are TRBV5-1 and TRBJ1-1; no clear D gene. This sequence originates from a man younger than 30 who received the YFV17D yellow fever vaccine. The input for sequencing was PBMCs, taken 4 to 6 days after the first yellow fever vaccination. The CDR3: CASSKEGNTEAFF. As DNA, the CDR3 is TGCGCCAGCAGCAAGGAGGGGAACACTGAAGCTTTCTTT.